Presented here are 9 T cell receptor beta chains from one specimen sequenced in a study of PD-1 blockade in classical Hodgkin lymphoma. Time point here: cycle 4 day 1 (C4D1), after 6 weeks of nivolumab. All patients relapsed after autologous stem cell transplantation, and brentuximab vedotin exposure varied. Magnetic negative selection of thawed PBMCs was the method by which CD4+ T cells were purified. Sequencing was performed with immunoSEQ multiplex PCR; in TCRdb, only in-frame clones are kept and a portion is missing. The data contain thousands of clones, roughly 86% of them singletons. Specimen: CD4+ T cells from blood, collected before the fourth cycle of nivolumab. These receptors were taken from a human donor with classical Hodgkin lymphoma.

The V gene is TRBV5-1, the J gene TRBJ2-7; D might be TRBD1 (5 bases). V dropped 2 bases and J dropped 10 bases, with 13 bases sitting between them. Germline-derived CDR1 and CDR2 are SGHRS and YFSETQ. The CDR3 runs 12 residues. The CDR3 DNA follows: TGCGCCAGCAGCTTTAGCAGGGCAACCCAGTACTTC. This codes for CASSFSRATQYF.

The chain recombines TRBV2 with TRBJ1-4; D uncertain. The V end lost 6 bases, the J end lost 0 bases, and 17 bases lay between the germline ends. The V gene's germline CDR1 is SNHLY and CDR2 FYNNEI. CDR3 size: 17 residues. The CDR3 DNA follows: TGTGCCAGCAGGGGGAAGAGGGAGGGCCCAACTAATGAAAAACTGTTTTTT. As protein: CASRGKREGPTNEKLFF.

The genes are TRBV5-1 and TRBJ2-4; perhaps D is TRBD1 or TRBD2 (5 bases each). The CDR3 contains 15 residues. With 0 bases removed from V and 5 bases from J, the gap between germline ends came to 12 bases. The V gene's germline CDR1 is SGHRS and CDR2 YFSETQ. The DNA for the CDR3 is TGCGCCAGCAGCTTGGTCCCGGGGCGGGAAAACATTCAGTACTTC. It yields the protein CASSLVPGRENIQYF. Variable domain in full (rest from reference TRBV5-1 and TRBJ2-4): KAGVTQTPRYLIKTRGQQVTLSCSPISGHRSVSWYQQTPGQGLQFLFEYFSETQRNKGNFPGRFSGRQFSNSRSEMNVSTLELGDSALYLCASSLVPGRENIQYFGAGTRLSVL.

In this sample, this clone turned up once. The chain carries TRBV14 and TRBJ2-7; D unclear. Trimming took off 1 base at V and 4 bases at J, with 8 bases between the two ends. This CDR3 contains 13 residues. Per the germline V gene, CDR1 is SGHDN and CDR2 is FVKESK. The CDR3 sequence is CASSQVGPYEQYF. The CDR3, as DNA: TGTGCCAGCAGCCAAGTTGGTCCTTACGAGCAGTACTTC.

V and J are TRBV2 and TRBJ2-7, with D tentatively TRBD1 (5 bases). The germline CDR1 and CDR2 sequences are SNHLY and FYNNEI. V lost 9 bases and J 12 bases, leaving 24 bases between the germline ends. The CDR3 loop spans 13 amino acids. The CDR3 bases are TGTGCCAGTCTGAGGACAAGACCTCCGATTCCGTACTTC. Encoded protein: CASLRTRPPIPYF.

J is TRBJ2-1 and V is TRBV2; TRBD2 aligns across 12 bases. The CDR3 totals 16 residues. CDR1 and CDR2 from the germline V gene are SNHLY and FYNNEI. After removal of 6 bases from V and 3 bases from J, the junction contained 6 bases not matched to a gene. CDR3 nucleotide sequence: TGTGCCAGCAGAAGACTAGCGGGAGTGAGCTACAATGAGCAGTTCTTC. Translation gives CASRRLAGVSYNEQFF. Complete variable domain (other parts from reference TRBV2 and TRBJ2-1): EPEVTQTPSHQVTQMGQEVILRCVPISNHLYFYWYRQILGQKVEFLVSFYNNEISEKSEIFDDQFSVERPDGSNFTLKIRSTKLEDSAMYFCASRRLAGVSYNEQFFGPGTRLTVL.

The V and J genes are TRBV7-8 and TRBJ2-1, with 16 bases aligning to TRBD2. CDR1 SGHVS and CDR2 FQNEAQ come from the germline V gene. The CDR3 runs to 17 residues. The V and J ends lost 0 bases and 6 bases, in that order; junction bases with no gene match: 2. The DNA for the CDR3 is TGTGCCAGCAGCTTAGCGGGACTAGCGGGAGGGTCCAATGAGCAGTTCTTC. This gives the protein CASSLAGLAGGSNEQFF.

This clone was seen only once. The rearrangement joins TRBV21-1 to TRBJ1-1. TRBV21-1 is termed a pseudogene. The CDR3 loop spans 16 amino acids. DNA for the CDR3: TGTGCCAGCAGAAGTGTAATAGCTACAATTCGCACTGAAGCTTTCTTT. It specifies CASRSVIATIRTEAFF.

The chain recombines TRBV5-1 with TRBJ2-5; TRBD1 matches at 7 bases. From germline, CDR1 is SGHRS and CDR2 YFSETQ. V gave up 3 bases and J gave up 5 bases; unmatched junction bases: 13. This CDR3 comprises 16 residues. CDR3 sequence: CASSWRTGDRQETQYF. CDR3 in DNA: TGCGCCAGCAGCTGGCGAACAGGGGACCGCCAGGAGACCCAGTACTTC.